Listed below are T cell receptor beta chains from one sample, sequenced in a study of control samples from healthy donors and cancer patients. Sequencing was performed with immunoSEQ multiplex PCR; in TCRdb, only in-frame clones are kept and a portion is missing. Of more than 85,000 clones listed, 90% are singletons. The sample consisted of blood. Receptors were obtained from a human donor in good health. The donor label of this sample is uncertain. Both conserved end residues are part of each CDR3. Each record gives: clone size, J gene, D gene, CDR3 length, V gene, CDR3 protein, CDR3 DNA. D genes are given only for firm matches. Size values are once, few and many counts, or a class for expanded clones, and some rows have none.

clone_size: NA
j_call: TRBJ2-3
d_call: TRBD2
cdr3_length: 16
v_call: TRBV28
cdr3_aa: CASHKAGGAVADTQYF
cdr3_nt: TGTGCCAGCCACAAAGCGGGGGGCGCAGTCGCAGATACGCAGTATTTT

clone_size: NA
j_call: TRBJ2-3
d_call: NA
cdr3_length: 12
v_call: TRBV6-6
cdr3_aa: CASSRTTDTQYF
cdr3_nt: TGTGCCAGCAGTCGGACCACAGATACGCAGTATTTT

clone_size: NA
j_call: TRBJ1-1
d_call: NA
cdr3_length: 13
v_call: TRBV5-4
cdr3_aa: CASSLSPNTEAFF
cdr3_nt: TGTGCCAGCAGCTTGTCCCCTAACACTGAAGCTTTCTTT

clone_size: NA
j_call: TRBJ1-1
d_call: NA
cdr3_length: 14
v_call: TRBV14
cdr3_aa: CASSPFSGFTEAFF
cdr3_nt: TGTGCCAGCAGCCCATTTTCTGGCTTCACTGAAGCTTTCTTT

clone_size: NA
j_call: TRBJ1-4
d_call: NA
cdr3_length: 14
v_call: TRBV18
cdr3_aa: CASSPPSGYEKLFF
cdr3_nt: TGTGCCAGCTCACCACCGTCGGGGTATGAAAAACTGTTTTTT

clone_size: NA
j_call: TRBJ2-1
d_call: NA
cdr3_length: 11
v_call: TRBV10-2
cdr3_aa: CASSGENEQFF
cdr3_nt: TGCGCCAGCTCCGGGGAGAATGAGCAGTTCTTC

clone_size: NA
j_call: TRBJ1-1
d_call: NA
cdr3_length: 13
v_call: TRBV10-3
cdr3_aa: CAITLRNEGEAFF
cdr3_nt: TGTGCCATCACCCTTCGGAACGAGGGTGAAGCTTTCTTT

clone_size: NA
j_call: TRBJ2-3
d_call: NA
cdr3_length: 14
v_call: TRBV10-3
cdr3_aa: CAISENGATDTQYF
cdr3_nt: TGTGCCATCAGTGAGAACGGGGCCACAGATACGCAGTATTTT

clone_size: NA
j_call: TRBJ1-2
d_call: TRBD1
cdr3_length: 13
v_call: TRBV19
cdr3_aa: CASTPGQSYGYTF
cdr3_nt: TGTGCCAGCACGCCGGGACAGTCCTATGGCTACACCTTC

clone_size: once
j_call: TRBJ2-5
d_call: NA
cdr3_length: 14
v_call: TRBV9
cdr3_aa: CASSVSGDQETQYF
cdr3_nt: TGTGCCAGCAGCGTATCGGGGGATCAAGAGACCCAGTACTTC

clone_size: NA
j_call: TRBJ1-2
d_call: TRBD1
cdr3_length: 13
v_call: TRBV6-4
cdr3_aa: CASSKTGGYGYTF
cdr3_nt: TGTGCCAGCAGTAAAACAGGGGGGTATGGCTACACCTTC

clone_size: NA
j_call: TRBJ2-3
d_call: TRBD2
cdr3_length: 15
v_call: TRBV2
cdr3_aa: CASSTGTSGADTQYF
cdr3_nt: TGTGCCAGCAGCACCGGGACTAGCGGTGCAGATACGCAGTATTTT

clone_size: once
j_call: TRBJ2-1
d_call: TRBD2
cdr3_length: 17
v_call: TRBV28
cdr3_aa: CASSPPRLAGGLKEQFF
cdr3_nt: TGTGCCAGCAGCCCCCCCCGACTAGCGGGGGGGCTAAAGGAGCAGTTCTTC

clone_size: NA
j_call: TRBJ2-7
d_call: TRBD1
cdr3_length: 15
v_call: TRBV6-6
cdr3_aa: CASRDSGQGAYEQYF
cdr3_nt: TGTGCCAGCAGAGACTCCGGACAGGGGGCGTACGAGCAGTACTTC

clone_size: NA
j_call: TRBJ2-1
d_call: NA
cdr3_length: 11
v_call: TRBV6-6
cdr3_aa: CASSYGVEQFF
cdr3_nt: TGTGCCAGCAGTTATGGGGTAGAGCAGTTCTTC

clone_size: NA
j_call: TRBJ2-4
d_call: TRBD1
cdr3_length: 16
v_call: TRBV4-2
cdr3_aa: CASSHFGGDRQNIQYF
cdr3_nt: TGTGCCAGCAGCCATTTCGGAGGGGACAGGCAAAACATTCAGTACTTC

clone_size: NA
j_call: TRBJ2-7
d_call: NA
cdr3_length: 13
v_call: TRBV19
cdr3_aa: CASSIGAPYEQYF
cdr3_nt: TGTGCCAGTAGTATTGGGGCCCCCTACGAGCAGTACTTC

clone_size: NA
j_call: TRBJ1-3
d_call: NA
cdr3_length: 15
v_call: TRBV2
cdr3_aa: CASSPTGISGNTIYF
cdr3_nt: TGTGCCAGCAGTCCTACAGGGATCTCTGGAAACACCATATATTTT

clone_size: NA
j_call: TRBJ2-2
d_call: NA
cdr3_length: 13
v_call: TRBV24-1
cdr3_aa: CATKGGNTGELFF
cdr3_nt: TGTGCCACCAAGGGGGGAAACACCGGGGAGCTGTTTTTT

clone_size: once
j_call: TRBJ1-1
d_call: NA
cdr3_length: 13
v_call: TRBV11-2
cdr3_aa: CASSLVGNTEAFF
cdr3_nt: TGTGCCAGCAGCTTAGTGGGGAACACTGAAGCTTTCTTT

clone_size: NA
j_call: TRBJ2-7
d_call: TRBD2
cdr3_length: 12
v_call: TRBV29-1
cdr3_aa: CSGGTGGYEQYF
cdr3_nt: TGCAGCGGTGGGACGGGGGGATACGAGCAGTACTTC

clone_size: NA
j_call: TRBJ1-6
d_call: NA
cdr3_length: 13
v_call: TRBV28
cdr3_aa: CASKLGQEEPLHF
cdr3_nt: TGTGCCAGCAAGTTGGGCCAGGAGGAACCCCTCCACTTT

clone_size: NA
j_call: TRBJ1-2
d_call: NA
cdr3_length: 12
v_call: TRBV6-5
cdr3_aa: CASSSRLWGYTF
cdr3_nt: TGTGCCAGCAGTTCCCGACTGTGGGGCTACACCTTC

clone_size: NA
j_call: TRBJ1-2
d_call: NA
cdr3_length: 14
v_call: TRBV2
cdr3_aa: CASSELLLNYGYTF
cdr3_nt: TGTGCCAGCAGTGAACTACTACTTAACTATGGCTACACCTTC

clone_size: once
j_call: TRBJ2-7
d_call: NA
cdr3_length: 15
v_call: TRBV30
cdr3_aa: CAWRGSWVNSYEQYF
cdr3_nt: TGTGCCTGGAGGGGTTCGTGGGTGAATTCCTACGAGCAGTACTTC

clone_size: NA
j_call: TRBJ1-2
d_call: NA
cdr3_length: 14
v_call: TRBV5-6
cdr3_aa: CASSLSAFDHGYTF
cdr3_nt: TGTGCCAGCAGCTTATCGGCCTTTGACCATGGCTACACCTTC

clone_size: NA
j_call: TRBJ2-3
d_call: TRBD1
cdr3_length: 17
v_call: TRBV7-9
cdr3_aa: CASSAGPDRGLADTQYF
cdr3_nt: TGTGCCAGCAGCGCAGGTCCGGACAGGGGGCTGGCAGATACGCAGTATTTT

clone_size: NA
j_call: TRBJ2-1
d_call: NA
cdr3_length: 13
v_call: TRBV6-5
cdr3_aa: CASSYEKNNEQFF
cdr3_nt: TGTGCCAGCAGTTACGAGAAGAACAATGAGCAGTTCTTC

clone_size: NA
j_call: TRBJ2-3
d_call: NA
cdr3_length: 17
v_call: TRBV5-1
cdr3_aa: CASSPQPRAASTDTQYF
cdr3_nt: TGCGCCAGCAGCCCCCAGCCCCGGGCAGCGAGCACAGATACGCAGTATTTT

clone_size: NA
j_call: TRBJ2-2
d_call: TRBD2
cdr3_length: 17
v_call: TRBV7-9
cdr3_aa: CASSLEITSGNTGELFF
cdr3_nt: TGTGCCAGCAGCTTAGAAATCACTAGCGGAAACACCGGGGAGCTGTTTTTT

clone_size: NA
j_call: TRBJ2-3
d_call: NA
cdr3_length: 14
v_call: TRBV3-1/TRBV3-2
cdr3_aa: CASSQNRLTDTQYF
cdr3_nt: TGTGCCAGCAGCCAGAACAGACTCACAGATACGCAGTATTTT

clone_size: NA
j_call: TRBJ2-1
d_call: NA
cdr3_length: 12
v_call: TRBV7-6
cdr3_aa: CASSLERGEQFF
cdr3_nt: TGTGCCAGCAGCCTCGAAAGGGGTGAGCAGTTCTTC

clone_size: NA
j_call: TRBJ1-6
d_call: NA
cdr3_length: 14
v_call: TRBV30
cdr3_aa: CAWRRPIDNSPLHF
cdr3_nt: TGTGCCTGGAGACGTCCCATTGATAATTCACCCCTCCACTTT

clone_size: NA
j_call: TRBJ1-2
d_call: NA
cdr3_length: 13
v_call: TRBV28
cdr3_aa: CASSRDSNYGYTF
cdr3_nt: TGTGCCAGCAGCCGAGACAGTAACTATGGCTACACCTTC

clone_size: NA
j_call: TRBJ1-5
d_call: NA
cdr3_length: 14
v_call: TRBV2
cdr3_aa: CASSERVGRQPQHF
cdr3_nt: TGTGCCAGCAGTGAAAGGGTAGGACGTCAGCCCCAGCATTTT

clone_size: NA
j_call: TRBJ1-5
d_call: NA
cdr3_length: 15
v_call: TRBV18
cdr3_aa: CASSANKNSNQPQHF
cdr3_nt: TGTGCCAGCTCAGCAAATAAGAATAGCAATCAGCCCCAGCATTTT

clone_size: NA
j_call: TRBJ1-2
d_call: TRBD1
cdr3_length: 13
v_call: TRBV6-6
cdr3_aa: CASTLGQAKGYTF
cdr3_nt: TGTGCCAGCACCCTAGGACAGGCAAAAGGCTACACCTTC

clone_size: NA
j_call: TRBJ2-7
d_call: NA
cdr3_length: 14
v_call: TRBV19
cdr3_aa: CATRLGVGAYEQYF
cdr3_nt: TGTGCCACCCGACTTGGCGTGGGGGCCTACGAGCAGTACTTC

clone_size: NA
j_call: TRBJ2-4
d_call: NA
cdr3_length: 18
v_call: TRBV23-1
cdr3_aa: CASCPFLELNQSKNIQYF
cdr3_nt: TGCGCCAGCTGCCCCTTTCTTGAACTGAATCAAAGCAAAAACATTCAGTACTTC

clone_size: NA
j_call: TRBJ2-1
d_call: NA
cdr3_length: 18
v_call: TRBV10-3
cdr3_aa: CAISGPRQESAEYNEQFF
cdr3_nt: TGTGCCATCAGTGGGCCCCGACAGGAGTCAGCGGAATACAATGAGCAGTTCTTC

clone_size: NA
j_call: TRBJ1-2
d_call: NA
cdr3_length: 13
v_call: TRBV7-9
cdr3_aa: CASSPVAAAGYTF
cdr3_nt: TGTGCCAGCAGCCCAGTAGCGGCCGCAGGCTACACCTTC

clone_size: NA
j_call: TRBJ1-4
d_call: TRBD1
cdr3_length: 13
v_call: TRBV6-5
cdr3_aa: CASLRGQGEKLFF
cdr3_nt: TGTGCCAGCCTTAGGGGACAGGGGGAAAAACTGTTTTTT